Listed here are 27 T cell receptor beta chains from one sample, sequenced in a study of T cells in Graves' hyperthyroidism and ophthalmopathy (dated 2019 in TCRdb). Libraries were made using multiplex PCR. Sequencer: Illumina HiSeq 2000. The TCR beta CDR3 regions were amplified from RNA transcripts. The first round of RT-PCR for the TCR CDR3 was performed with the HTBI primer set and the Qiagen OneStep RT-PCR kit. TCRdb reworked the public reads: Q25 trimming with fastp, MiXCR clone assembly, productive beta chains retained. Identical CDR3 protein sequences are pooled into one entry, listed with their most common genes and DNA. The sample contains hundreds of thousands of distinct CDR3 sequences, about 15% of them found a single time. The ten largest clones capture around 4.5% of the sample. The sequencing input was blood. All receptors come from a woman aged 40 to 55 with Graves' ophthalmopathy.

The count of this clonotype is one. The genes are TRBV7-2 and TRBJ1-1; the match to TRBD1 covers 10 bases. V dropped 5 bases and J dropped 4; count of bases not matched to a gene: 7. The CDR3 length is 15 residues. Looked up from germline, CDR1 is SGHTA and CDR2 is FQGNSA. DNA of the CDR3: TGTGCCAGCAGCCCTCGGGACAGGGGAGGCACTGAAGCTTTCTTT. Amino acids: CASSPRDRGGTEAFF. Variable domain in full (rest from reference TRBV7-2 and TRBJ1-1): GAGVSQSPSNKVTEKGKDVELRCDPISGHTALYWYRQSLGQGLEFLIYFQGNSAPDKSGLPSDRFSAERTGGSVSTLTIQRTQQEDSAVYLCASSPRDRGGTEAFFGQGTRLTVV.

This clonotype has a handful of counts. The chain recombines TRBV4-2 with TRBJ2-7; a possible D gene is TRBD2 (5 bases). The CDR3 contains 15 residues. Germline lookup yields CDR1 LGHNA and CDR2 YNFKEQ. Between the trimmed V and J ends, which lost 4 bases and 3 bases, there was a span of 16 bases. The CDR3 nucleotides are TGTGCCAGCAGCCGCGAGGGCTCCCCATACTACGAGCAGTACTTC. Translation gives CASSREGSPYYEQYF.

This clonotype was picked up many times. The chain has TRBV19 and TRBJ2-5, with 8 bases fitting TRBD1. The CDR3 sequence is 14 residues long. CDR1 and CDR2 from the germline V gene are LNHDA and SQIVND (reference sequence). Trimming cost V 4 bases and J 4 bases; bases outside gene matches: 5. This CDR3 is CASSTSDRGETQYF. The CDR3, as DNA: TGTGCCAGTAGTACTTCCGACAGGGGAGAGACCCAGTACTTC.

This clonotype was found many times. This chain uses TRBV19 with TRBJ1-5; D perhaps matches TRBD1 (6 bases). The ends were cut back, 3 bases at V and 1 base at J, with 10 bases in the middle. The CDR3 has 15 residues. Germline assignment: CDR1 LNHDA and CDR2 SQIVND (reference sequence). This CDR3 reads CASSITGSSNQPQHF. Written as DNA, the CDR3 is TGTGCCAGTAGTATTACAGGGTCCAGCAATCAGCCCCAGCATTTT.

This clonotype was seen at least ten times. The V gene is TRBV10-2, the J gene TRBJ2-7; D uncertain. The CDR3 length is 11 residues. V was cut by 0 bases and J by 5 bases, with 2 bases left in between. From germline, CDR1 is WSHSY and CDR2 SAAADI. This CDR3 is CASSESNEQYF. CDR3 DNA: TGCGCCAGCAGTGAGTCTAACGAGCAGTACTTC.

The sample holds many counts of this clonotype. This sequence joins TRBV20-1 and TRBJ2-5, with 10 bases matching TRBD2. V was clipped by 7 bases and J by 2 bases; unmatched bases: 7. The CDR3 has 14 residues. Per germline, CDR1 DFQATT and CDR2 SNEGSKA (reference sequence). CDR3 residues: CSVLAGAEQETQYF. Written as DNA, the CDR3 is TGCAGTGTCCTAGCGGGAGCCGAACAAGAGACCCAGTACTTC.

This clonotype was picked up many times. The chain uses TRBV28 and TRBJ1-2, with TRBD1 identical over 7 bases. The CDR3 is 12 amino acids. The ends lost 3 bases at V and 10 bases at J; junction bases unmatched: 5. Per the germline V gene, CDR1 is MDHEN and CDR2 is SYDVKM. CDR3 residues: CASSFLGQVYTF. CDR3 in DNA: TGTGCCAGCAGTTTTCTCGGACAGGTCTACACCTTC.

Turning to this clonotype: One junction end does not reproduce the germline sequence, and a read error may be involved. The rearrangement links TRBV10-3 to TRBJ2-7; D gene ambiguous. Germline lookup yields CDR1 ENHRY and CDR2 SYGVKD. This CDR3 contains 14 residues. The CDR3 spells CAISENSKAYGQYF. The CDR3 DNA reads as TGTGCCATCAGTGAGAATAGCAAAGCCTACGGGCAGTACTTC.

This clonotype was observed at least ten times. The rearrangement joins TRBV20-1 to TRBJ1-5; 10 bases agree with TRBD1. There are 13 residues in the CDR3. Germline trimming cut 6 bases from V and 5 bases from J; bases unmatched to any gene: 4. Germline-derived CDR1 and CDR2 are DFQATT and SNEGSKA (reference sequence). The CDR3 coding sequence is TGCAGTGCCGTCGGACAGGGGGATCAGCCCCAGCATTTT. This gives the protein CSAVGQGDQPQHF.

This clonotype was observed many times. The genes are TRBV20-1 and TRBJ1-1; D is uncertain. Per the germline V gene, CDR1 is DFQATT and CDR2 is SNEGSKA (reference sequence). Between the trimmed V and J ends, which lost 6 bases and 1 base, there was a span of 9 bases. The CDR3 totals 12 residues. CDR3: CSARNTNTEAFF. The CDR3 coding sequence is TGCAGTGCCAGGAATACGAACACTGAAGCTTTCTTT.

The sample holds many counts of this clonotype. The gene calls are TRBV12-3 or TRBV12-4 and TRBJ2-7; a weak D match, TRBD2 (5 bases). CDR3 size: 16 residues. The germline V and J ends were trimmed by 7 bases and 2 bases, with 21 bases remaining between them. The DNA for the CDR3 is TGTGCCAGCACCTTCGGGATGAGTGACCTTACCTACGAGCAGTACTTC. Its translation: CASTFGMSDLTYEQYF.

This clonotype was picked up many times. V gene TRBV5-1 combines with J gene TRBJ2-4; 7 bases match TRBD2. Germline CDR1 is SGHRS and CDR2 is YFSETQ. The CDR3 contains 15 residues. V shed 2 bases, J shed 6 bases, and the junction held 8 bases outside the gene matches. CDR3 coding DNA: TGCGCCAGCAGCTTTTTGGCGGGAGAAGGAAACATTCAGTACTTC. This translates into CASSFLAGEGNIQYF.

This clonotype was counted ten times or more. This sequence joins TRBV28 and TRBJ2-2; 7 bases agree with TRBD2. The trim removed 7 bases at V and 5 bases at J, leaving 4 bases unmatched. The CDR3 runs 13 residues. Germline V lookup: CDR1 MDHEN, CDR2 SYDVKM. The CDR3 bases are TGTGCCAGCACGGGGCGGGAGACCGGGGAGCTGTTTTTT. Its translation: CASTGRETGELFF.

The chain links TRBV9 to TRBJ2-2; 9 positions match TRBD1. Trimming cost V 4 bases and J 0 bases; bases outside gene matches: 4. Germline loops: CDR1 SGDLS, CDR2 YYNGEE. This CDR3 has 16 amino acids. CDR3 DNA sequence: TGTGCCAGCAGCTTCACAGGGGGCGCGAACACCGGGGAGCTGTTTTTT. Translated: CASSFTGGANTGELFF.

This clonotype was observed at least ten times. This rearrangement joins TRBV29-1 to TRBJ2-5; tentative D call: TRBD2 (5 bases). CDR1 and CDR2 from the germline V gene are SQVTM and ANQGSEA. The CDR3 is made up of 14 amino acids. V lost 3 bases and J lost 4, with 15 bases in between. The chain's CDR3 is CSVDDGLLGETQYF. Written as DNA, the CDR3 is TGCAGCGTTGATGACGGACTTCTCGGAGAGACCCAGTACTTC.

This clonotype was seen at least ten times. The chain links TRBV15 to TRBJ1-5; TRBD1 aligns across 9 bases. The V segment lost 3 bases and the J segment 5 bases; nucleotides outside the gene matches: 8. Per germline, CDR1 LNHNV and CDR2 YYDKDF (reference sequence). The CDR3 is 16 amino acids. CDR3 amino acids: CATSSTGGADHQPQHF. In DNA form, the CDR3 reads TGTGCCACCAGCAGCACAGGGGGCGCGGATCATCAGCCCCAGCATTTT.

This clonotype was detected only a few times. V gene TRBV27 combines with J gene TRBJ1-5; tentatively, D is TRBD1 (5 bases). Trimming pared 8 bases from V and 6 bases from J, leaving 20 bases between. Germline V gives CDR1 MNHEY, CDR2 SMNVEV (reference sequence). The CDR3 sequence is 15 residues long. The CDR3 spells CASADAQVVGQPQHF. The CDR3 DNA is TGTGCCAGCGCCGACGCACAGGTAGTAGGTCAGCCCCAGCATTTT.

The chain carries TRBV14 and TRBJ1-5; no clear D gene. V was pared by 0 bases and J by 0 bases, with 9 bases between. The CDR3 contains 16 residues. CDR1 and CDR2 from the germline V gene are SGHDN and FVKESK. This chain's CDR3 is CASSQEKQFSNQPQHF. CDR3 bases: TGTGCCAGCAGCCAAGAGAAACAGTTTAGCAATCAGCCCCAGCATTTT.

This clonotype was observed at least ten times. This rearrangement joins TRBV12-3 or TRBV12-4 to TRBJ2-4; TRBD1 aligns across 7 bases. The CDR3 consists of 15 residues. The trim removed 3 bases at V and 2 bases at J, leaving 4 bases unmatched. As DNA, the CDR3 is TGTGCCAGCAGTTTCGAGGGGGCGACCAAAAACATTCAGTACTTC. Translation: CASSFEGATKNIQYF.

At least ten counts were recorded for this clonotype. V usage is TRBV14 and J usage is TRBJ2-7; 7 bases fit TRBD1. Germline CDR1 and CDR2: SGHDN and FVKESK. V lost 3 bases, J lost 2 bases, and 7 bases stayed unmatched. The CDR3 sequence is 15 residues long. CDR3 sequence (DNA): TGTGCCAGCAGCCACAAGGGACAGTTAACCTACGAGCAGTACTTC. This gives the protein CASSHKGQLTYEQYF. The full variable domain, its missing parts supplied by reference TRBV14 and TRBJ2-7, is EAGVTQFPSHSVIEKGQTVTLRCDPISGHDNLYWYRRVMGKEIKFLLHFVKESKQDESGMPNNRFLAERTGGTYSTLKVQPAELEDSGVYFCASSHKGQLTYEQYFGPGTRLTVT.

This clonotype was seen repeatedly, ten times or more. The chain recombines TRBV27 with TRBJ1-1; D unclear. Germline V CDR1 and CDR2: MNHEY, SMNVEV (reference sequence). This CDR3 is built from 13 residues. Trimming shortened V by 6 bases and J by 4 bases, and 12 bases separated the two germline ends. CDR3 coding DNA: TGTGCCAGCAGACTCGGGAAACTCACTGAAGCTTTCTTT. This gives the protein CASRLGKLTEAFF.

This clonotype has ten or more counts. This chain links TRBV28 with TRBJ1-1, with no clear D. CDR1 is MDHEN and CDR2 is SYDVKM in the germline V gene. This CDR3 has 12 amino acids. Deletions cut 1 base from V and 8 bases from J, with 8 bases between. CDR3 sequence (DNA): TGTGCCAGCAGTTTATTTCCCTGGGAAGCTTTCTTT. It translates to CASSLFPWEAFF.

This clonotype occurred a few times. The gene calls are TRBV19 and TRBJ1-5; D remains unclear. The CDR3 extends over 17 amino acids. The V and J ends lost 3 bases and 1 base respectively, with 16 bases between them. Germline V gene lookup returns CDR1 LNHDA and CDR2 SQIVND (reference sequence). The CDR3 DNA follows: TGTGCCAGTAGTATTCCCCCCGGGCAGCTGAGCAATCAGCCCCAGCATTTT. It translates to CASSIPPGQLSNQPQHF.

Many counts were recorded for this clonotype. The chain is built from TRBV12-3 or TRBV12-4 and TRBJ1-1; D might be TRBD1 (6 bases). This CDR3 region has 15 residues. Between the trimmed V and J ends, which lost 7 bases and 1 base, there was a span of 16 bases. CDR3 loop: CASTLTGRRNTEAFF. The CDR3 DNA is TGTGCCAGCACCCTGACAGGCAGGAGGAACACTGAAGCTTTCTTT.

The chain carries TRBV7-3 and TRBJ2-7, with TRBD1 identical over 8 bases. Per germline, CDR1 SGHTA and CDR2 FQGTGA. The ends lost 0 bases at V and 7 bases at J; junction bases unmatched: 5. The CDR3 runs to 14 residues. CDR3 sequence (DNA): TGTGCCAGCAGCTTAACGGTCTGGGACAGGGAGCAGTACTTC. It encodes CASSLTVWDREQYF.

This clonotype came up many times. The CDR3 reads CASSETGRLKNTGELFF. In DNA form, the CDR3 reads TGTGCCAGCAGCGAGACAGGGAGACTGAAAAACACCGGGGAGCTGTTTTTT. The V call is TRBV9, the J call TRBJ2-2; TRBD1 aligns across 7 bases. The CDR3 is 17 residues long. In germline, CDR1 is SGDLS, CDR2 YYNGEE. J gave up 2 bases and V 3 bases, and 10 bases lay outside the gene matches.

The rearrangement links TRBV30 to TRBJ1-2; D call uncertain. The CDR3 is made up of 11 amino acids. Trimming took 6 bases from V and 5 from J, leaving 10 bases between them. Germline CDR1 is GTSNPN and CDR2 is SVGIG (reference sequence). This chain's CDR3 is CACTDMYGYTF. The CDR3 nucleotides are TGTGCCTGTACCGACATGTATGGCTACACCTTC.